The source of this TCR beta chain is a study of tumor and adjacent non-tumor tissue in lung cancer. Comments on this clonotype: What it binds is unknown. The junction does not match germline at one end; this may be a read error.

CDR1 is SQVTM and CDR2 is ANQGSEA in the germline V gene. This CDR3 contains 13 residues. This sample's RNA came from whole unsorted tissue. Study observations and caveats: Significantly higher TCR diversity was found in tumor than normal lung.

TCRbeta libraries were built with three rounds of nested PCR, modified from ARM-PCR. Via MiXCR, TCRdb re-called the multiplex PCR reads, giving one row per CDR3 protein. The sample consists of 75,000 to 95,000 distinct CDR3 sequences, over 60% of them appearing once. V is TRBV29-1 and J is TRBJ2-1; D is perhaps TRBD2 (6 bases). Source material: lung tumor tissue. The origin of this receptor is a woman aged 40 to 49 with non-small cell lung cancer. The chain's CDR3 is CSVSRASAGEHFF. The CDR3 bases are TGCAGTGTTTCCCGGGCTAGCGCGGGTGAGCACTTCTTC.